The 18 T cell receptor beta chains below were found in one sample sequenced in a study of T cells after yellow fever vaccination. TCRdb ran MiXCR on the 5' RACE reads and lists one entry per CDR3 protein. The data show hundreds of thousands of distinct CDR3 sequences, with 11% seen just once and about 17% held by the top ten. Sequenced here: PBMCs, sampled on the day of the first yellow fever vaccination. The receptor set was obtained from a man younger than 35 who received the YFV17D yellow fever vaccine.

This clonotype came up many times. The rearrangement links TRBV5-1 to TRBJ2-2; D perhaps matches TRBD1 (6 bases). This CDR3 is 14 amino acids long. CDR1 and CDR2 (germline): SGHRS, YFSETQ. Trimming removed 4 bases from V and 1 base from J, with 8 bases in between. The CDR3 sequence: CASSRDKNTGELFF. CDR3 DNA sequence: TGCGCCAGCAGCAGGGACAAGAACACCGGGGAGCTGTTTTTT. Looking up the rest from reference TRBV5-1 and TRBJ2-2 gives the full variable domain: KAGVTQTPRYLIKTRGQQVTLSCSPISGHRSVSWYQQTPGQGLQFLFEYFSETQRNKGNFPGRFSGRQFSNSRSEMNVSTLELGDSALYLCASSRDKNTGELFFGEGSRLTVL.

This clonotype was detected only a few times. The genes are TRBV4-3 and TRBJ2-7, with no clear D. The ends were cut back, 0 bases at V and 2 bases at J, with 8 bases in the middle. The V gene's germline CDR1 is LGHNA and CDR2 YSLEER. CDR3 length: 14 amino acids. The CDR3 here is CASSQEVNPYEQYV. CDR3 coding DNA: TGCGCCAGCAGCCAAGAGGTCAACCCCTACGAGCAGTACGTC.

This clonotype turned up a few times. The V and J genes are TRBV7-3 and TRBJ1-5; D is ambiguous. Deletions cut 2 bases from V and 6 bases from J, with 8 bases between. The germline V gene has CDR1 SGHTA and CDR2 FQGTGA. The CDR3 has 13 residues. CDR3 region: CASSLRAGQPQHF. The CDR3 DNA sequence: TGTGCCAGCAGCTTACGAGCGGGTCAGCCCCAGCATTTT.

This clonotype has more than one count but fewer than ten. The genes are TRBV20-1 and TRBJ1-2; 8 bases are shared with TRBD1. Per the germline V gene, CDR1 is DFQATT and CDR2 is SNEGSKA (reference sequence). The length of the CDR3 is 14 residues. With 3 bases clipped from V and 3 bases from J, the junction kept 6 bases outside the gene matches. This CDR3 is CSARPLTGDYGYTF. CDR3 sequence (DNA): TGCAGTGCTAGGCCCTTGACAGGGGACTATGGCTACACCTTC.

This chain connects TRBV5-1 to TRBJ2-2, with 7 bases matching TRBD1. This CDR3 comprises 13 residues. Germline CDR1 is SGHRS and CDR2 is YFSETQ. After removal of 1 base from V and 7 bases from J, the junction contained 1 base not matched to a gene. CDR3 region: CASSLRGRGELFF. CDR3 coding DNA: TGCGCCAGCAGCTTGAGGGGGCGCGGGGAGCTGTTTTTT.

Ten or more counts support this clonotype. This chain uses TRBV10-3 with TRBJ2-7, with D uncertain. The CDR3 extends over 13 amino acids. CDR1 and CDR2 from the germline V gene are ENHRY and SYGVKD. Trimming cost V 3 bases and J 1 base, with 7 bases left between them. CDR3 nucleotides: TGTGCCATCAGTGAAGTAGGATCCTACGAGCAGTACGTC. Protein product: CAISEVGSYEQYV.

In this sample, this clonotype turned up many times. This chain connects TRBV19 to TRBJ2-7, with TRBD1 matching over 7 bases. CDR3 length: 15 amino acids. Germline V gives CDR1 LNHDA, CDR2 SQIVND (reference sequence). V shed 8 bases, J shed 3 bases, and the junction held 13 bases outside the gene matches. The CDR3, as DNA: TGTGCCAGTGCCAATGTCGGGACAGATTACTACGAGCAGTACTTC. It codes for CASANVGTDYYEQYF.

This clonotype was recorded many times. V gene TRBV18 combines with J gene TRBJ2-7; TRBD2 might be the D (5 bases). Trimming took off 3 bases at V and 7 bases at J, with 7 bases between the two ends. CDR3 length equals 11 residues. The germline gives CDR1 KGHSH, CDR2 LQKENI. The CDR3 DNA sequence: TGTGCCAGCTCACCCCCGGGGGAGCAGTACTTC. Translation: CASSPPGEQYF.

The V gene is TRBV20-1, the J gene TRBJ2-7, with TRBD1 matching 7 bases. The germline CDR1 and CDR2 sequences are DFQATT and SNEGSKA (reference sequence). V shed 3 bases and J 0 bases; nucleotides not matched to a gene: 5. This CDR3 is built from 14 residues. CDR3: CSARTTGSSYEQYV. The CDR3 DNA reads TGCAGTGCTAGGACGACAGGGAGCTCCTACGAGCAGTACGTC.

This clonotype was detected ten times or more. The rearrangement links TRBV5-1 to TRBJ1-1; D uncertain. The CDR3 runs to 13 residues. Trimming stripped 4 bases from V and 1 base from J, with 8 bases between. CDR1 and CDR2 (germline): SGHRS, YFSETQ. CDR3 sequence reads: CASSPTENTEAFF. DNA of the CDR3: TGCGCCAGCAGCCCGACGGAGAACACTGAAGCTTTCTTT.

This clonotype was observed a few times. This chain connects TRBV5-5 to TRBJ2-3; D unclear. This CDR3 contains 12 residues. The V gene lost 3 bases and the J gene lost 5 bases, with 7 bases spanning the gap. CDR1 and CDR2 from the germline V gene are SGHKS and YYEKEE (reference sequence). The CDR3, as DNA: TGTGCCAGCAGCTATACAGAAGATACGCAGTATTTT. Its protein is CASSYTEDTQYF.

This sequence joins TRBV28 and TRBJ2-3, with D unclear. The CDR3 consists of 13 residues. Germline V lookup: CDR1 MDHEN, CDR2 SYDVKM. The V and J ends lost 2 bases and 6 bases respectively, with 9 bases between them. CDR3 in amino acids: CASSLLEYDTQYF. For the CDR3, the DNA is TGTGCCAGCAGTTTACTAGAGTATGATACGCAGTATTTT.

This clonotype was detected many times. The genes are TRBV20-1 and TRBJ1-3; maybe TRBD1 (5 bases). Per germline, CDR1 DFQATT and CDR2 SNEGSKA (reference sequence). CDR3 size: 15 residues. The V and J ends lost 0 bases and 2 bases respectively, with 11 bases between them. As DNA, the CDR3 is TGCAGTGCTAGAGATTTGAGGGGAACTGGAAACACCATATATTTT. Protein sequence: CSARDLRGTGNTIYF.

This clonotype was recorded a few times. The rearrangement uses TRBV20-1 and TRBJ2-3; 8 bases line up with TRBD2. The V gene's germline CDR1 is DFQATT and CDR2 SNEGSKA (reference sequence). Germline trimming cut 0 bases from V and 2 bases from J; bases unmatched to any gene: 7. This CDR3 has 16 amino acids. For the CDR3, the DNA is TGCAGTGCTAGAGATCTGGTAGCGGGGTTCACAGATACGCAGTATTTT. Its translation is CSARDLVAGFTDTQYF.

There are a few counts of this clonotype. The chain employs TRBV28 and TRBJ2-1; D gene ambiguous. The CDR3 extends over 11 amino acids. V lost 4 bases and J lost 7, with 5 bases in between. Germline V gives CDR1 MDHEN, CDR2 SYDVKM. The CDR3 DNA reads as TGTGCCAGCAGTTCTAATAATGAGCAGTTCTTC. Protein: CASSSNNEQFF.

This clonotype was observed a few times. J is TRBJ1-1 and V is TRBV19; the D is unclear. The CDR3 spans 13 residues. Looked up from germline, CDR1 is LNHDA and CDR2 is SQIVND (reference sequence). The CDR3: CGSTFRLNTEAFF. CDR3 DNA sequence: TGTGGCTCTACCTTCCGGTTGAACACTGAAGCTTTCTTT. Filled out from reference TRBV19 and TRBJ1-1, the complete variable domain reads DGGITQSPKYLFRKEGQNVTLSCEQNLNHDAMYWYRQDPGQGLRLIYYSQIVNDFQKGDIAEGYSVSREKKESFPLTVTSAQKNPTAFYLCGSTFRLNTEAFFGQGTRLTVV.

This clonotype has at least ten counts. The rearrangement links TRBV20-1 to TRBJ1-5; D possibly corresponds to TRBD1 (5 bases). Trimming shortened V by 5 bases and J by 6 bases, and 17 bases separated the two germline ends. CDR1 is DFQATT and CDR2 is SNEGSKA in the germline V gene (reference sequence). The CDR3 runs 14 residues. The CDR3 sequence: CSAGKGRAGQPQHF. The CDR3 DNA is TGCAGTGCTGGGAAGGGCAGGGCTGGTCAGCCCCAGCATTTT.

The chain links TRBV7-9 to TRBJ2-2, with 7 bases that match TRBD1. This CDR3 spans 13 amino acids. CDR1 SEHNR and CDR2 FQNEAQ come from the germline V gene (reference sequence). With V trimmed by 10 bases and J by 2 bases, 4 bases remained unmatched. The CDR3 sequence: CAIGQDNTGELFF. CDR3 in DNA: TGTGCCATCGGACAGGACAACACCGGGGAGCTGTTTTTT.